What follows describes a single T cell receptor (beta chain). Its antigen is currently unknown. This record comes from a study of CD8+CD57+ T cells in acquired aplastic anemia. Whole-study findings and limits: Patients and controls shared 25 to 35 CD8+ CDR3 sequences, highly expressed in patients.

Sequencing involved patients with CD8+CD57+ cell expansion previously shown by flow cytometry. For CDR3 and TCR beta VDJ profiling, genomic DNA was the template used. TCRdb used MiXCR to reprocess the reads, holding one entry per CDR3 protein. In the table there are around 500,000 distinct CDR3 sequences, approximately 33% of which are singletons. CDR1 is DFQATT, CDR2 SNEGSKA, per germline (reference sequence). The CDR3 is 16 amino acids. V gave up 6 bases and J gave up 4 bases; unmatched junction bases: 12. Material for sequencing was sorted CD4+, CD8+, or CD8+CD57+ T cells (not recorded which) from PBMCs. This clonotype originated in a human donor with aplastic anemia. The V gene is TRBV20-1, the J gene TRBJ1-6, with TRBD1 matching over 7 bases. In DNA form, the CDR3 reads TGCAGTGCCAGTGCTGTAGGGACAGCTTATAATTCACCCCTCCACTTT. It is translated as CSASAVGTAYNSPLHF.